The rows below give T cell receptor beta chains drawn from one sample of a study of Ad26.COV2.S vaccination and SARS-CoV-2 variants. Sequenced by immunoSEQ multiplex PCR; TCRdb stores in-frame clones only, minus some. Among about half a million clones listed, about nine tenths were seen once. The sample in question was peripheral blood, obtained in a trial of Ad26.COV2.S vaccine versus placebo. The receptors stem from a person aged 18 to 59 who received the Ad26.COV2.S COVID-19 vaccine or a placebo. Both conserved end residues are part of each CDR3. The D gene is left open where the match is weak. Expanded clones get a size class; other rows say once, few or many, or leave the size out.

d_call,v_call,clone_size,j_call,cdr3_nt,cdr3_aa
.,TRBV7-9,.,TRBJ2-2,TGTGCCAGCAGCTTAGCCCCAAACACCGGGGAGCTGTTTTTT,CASSLAPNTGELFF
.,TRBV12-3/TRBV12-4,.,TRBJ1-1,TGTGCCATCCTGGGCAGGGAGAACACTGAAGCTTTCTTT,CAILGRENTEAFF
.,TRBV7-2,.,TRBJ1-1,TGTGCCAGCAGCGTGAATCCCAGGGTCACTGAAGCTTTCTTT,CASSVNPRVTEAFF
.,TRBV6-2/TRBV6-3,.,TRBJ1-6,TGTGCCAGCAGTTACAGGGAGAATTCACCCCTCCACTTT,CASSYRENSPLHF
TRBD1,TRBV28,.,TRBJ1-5,TGTGCCAGCAGAAGACAGGGGAGAGGTCAGCCCCAGCATTTT,CASRRQGRGQPQHF
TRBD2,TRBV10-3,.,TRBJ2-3,TGTGCCATCAGTCCGGCTAGCGGGAGCACAGATACGCAGTATTTT,CAISPASGSTDTQYF
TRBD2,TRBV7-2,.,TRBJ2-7,TGTGCCAGCAGCTTAGACTTATTGGGAGGGTCCCACGAGCAGTACTTC,CASSLDLLGGSHEQYF
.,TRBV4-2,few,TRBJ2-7,TGTGCCAGCAGCACCCAGACTAGCTCCTACGAGCAGTACTTC,CASSTQTSSYEQYF
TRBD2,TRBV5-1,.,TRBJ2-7,TGCGCCAGCTCCCGGGGGGGTGACGAGCAGTACTTC,CASSRGGDEQYF
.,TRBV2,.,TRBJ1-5,TGTGCCAGCAGTTATAACAGGGATCGGGCCCAGCATTTT,CASSYNRDRAQHF
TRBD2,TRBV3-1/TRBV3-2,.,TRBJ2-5,TGTGCCAGCAGCCAAGATTCACTAGCGGGGTACCAAGAGACCCAGTACTTC,CASSQDSLAGYQETQYF
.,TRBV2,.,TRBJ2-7,TGTGCCAGCAGTGGGGCCGGGCAGCAGTACTTC,CASSGAGQQYF
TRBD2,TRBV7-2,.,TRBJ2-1,TGTGCCAGCAGCTTACTAGCGGGAGCCTACAATGAGCAGTTCTTC,CASSLLAGAYNEQFF
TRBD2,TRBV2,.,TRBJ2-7,TGTGCCAGCAGAATACTAGCGGGAGGAGGTGAGCAGTACTTC,CASRILAGGGEQYF
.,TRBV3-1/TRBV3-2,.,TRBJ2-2,TGTGCCAGCAGCCATTATCGGAACACCGGGGAGCTGTTTTTT,CASSHYRNTGELFF
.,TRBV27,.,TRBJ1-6,TGTGCCAGCAGTCAAAGGACAGCATCCATTTCACCCCTCCACTTT,CASSQRTASISPLHF
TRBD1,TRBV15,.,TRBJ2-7,TGTGCCACCAGCACCCGGACAGGGCCCGGCGAGCAGTACTTC,CATSTRTGPGEQYF
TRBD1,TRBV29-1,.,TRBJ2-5,TGCAGCGCTAACCCCGGGACAGGGGTGGTTTGGGGAGAGACCCAGTACTTC,CSANPGTGVVWGETQYF
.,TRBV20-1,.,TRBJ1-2,TGCAGTGCTTCCGATCTCCTTGGCTACACCTTC,CSASDLLGYTF
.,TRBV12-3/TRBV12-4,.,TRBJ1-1,TGTGCCAGCAGTTTCATTCGAGTGCCTGAAGCTTTCTTT,CASSFIRVPEAFF
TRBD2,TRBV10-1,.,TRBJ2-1,TGCGCCAGCAGTGGATCACCGGGACTAGACCTCAATGAGCAGTTCTTC,CASSGSPGLDLNEQFF
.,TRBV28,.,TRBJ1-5,TGTGCCGGGGGGGGGAATCAGCCCCAGCATTTT,CAGGGNQPQHF
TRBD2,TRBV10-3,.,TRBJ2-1,TGTGCCATCAGTGGAGTCGGGACTAGCGGGAGGAGCTCCTACAATGAGCAGTTCTTC,CAISGVGTSGRSSYNEQFF
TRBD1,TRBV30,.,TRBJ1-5,TGTGCCTGGACAGGGGGTTTGGGCCAGCCCCAGCATTTT,CAWTGGLGQPQHF
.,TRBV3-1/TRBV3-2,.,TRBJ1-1,TGTGCCAGCAGCCACGCCCCGGGGGCGGGGGACACTGAAGCTTTCTTT,CASSHAPGAGDTEAFF
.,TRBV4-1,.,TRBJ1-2,TGCGCCAGCAGCCAAAAAGGGGCCTATGGCTACACCTTC,CASSQKGAYGYTF
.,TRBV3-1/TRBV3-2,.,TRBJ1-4,TGTGCCAGCAGCCAAGAGTCTCGGGAAAAACTGTTTTTT,CASSQESREKLFF
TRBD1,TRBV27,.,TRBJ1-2,TGTGCCAGCAGTTTATCTGGGACAGGCTACTATGGCTACACCTTC,CASSLSGTGYYGYTF
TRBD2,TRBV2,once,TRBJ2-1,TGTGCCAGCAGCGTCGGGACTAGCGGCTACAATGAGCAGTTCTTC,CASSVGTSGYNEQFF
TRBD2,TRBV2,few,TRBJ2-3,TGTGCCAGCAGCACTAGCGCCGATACGCAGTATTTT,CASSTSADTQYF
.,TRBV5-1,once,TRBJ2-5,TGCGCCAGCAGCCCTGGAGGAGGGGGGGTCCAAGAGACCCAGTACTTC,CASSPGGGGVQETQYF
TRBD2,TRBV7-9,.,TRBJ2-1,TGTGCCAGCAGCTTAGATAGCGGGAGGGTTGGTGAGCAGTTCTTC,CASSLDSGRVGEQFF
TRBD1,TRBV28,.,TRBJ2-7,TGTGCCAGCAGCACGAGACAGGGGAGGTTCTACGAGCAGTACTTC,CASSTRQGRFYEQYF
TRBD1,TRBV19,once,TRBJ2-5,TGTGCCAGTAGTATAGGGCCCCACCGGGACAGGGTAAAAGAGACCCAGTACTTC,CASSIGPHRDRVKETQYF
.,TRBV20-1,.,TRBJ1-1,TGCAGTGCTAGTACCACTGAAGCTTTCTTT,CSASTTEAFF
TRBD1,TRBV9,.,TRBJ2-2,TGTGCCAGCAGCAGGACAGGGCACGGGGAGCTGTTTTTT,CASSRTGHGELFF
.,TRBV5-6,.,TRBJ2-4,TGTGCCAGCAGCTTGGGGGTGGGATTTCTAAATTCCAAAAACATTCAGTACTTC,CASSLGVGFLNSKNIQYF
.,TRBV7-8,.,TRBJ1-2,TGTGCCAGCAGAGCAGGGGTTGGGTATGGCTACACCTTC,CASRAGVGYGYTF
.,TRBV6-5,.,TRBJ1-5,TGTGCCAGCATCGGAGGACGGGCGGGCGATCAGCCCCAGCATTTT,CASIGGRAGDQPQHF
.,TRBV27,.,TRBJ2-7,TGTGCCAGCAGCAACAGGGTCGACGAGCAGTACTTC,CASSNRVDEQYF
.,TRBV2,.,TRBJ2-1,TGTGCCAGCAGGAGGGAAACCAATGAGCAGTTCTTC,CASRRETNEQFF
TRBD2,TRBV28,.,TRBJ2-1,TGTGCCAGCAGCCTCCCTAGCGGGGGGTACAATGAGCAGTTCTTC,CASSLPSGGYNEQFF
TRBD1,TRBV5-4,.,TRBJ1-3,TGTGCCAGCAGCTTTCAACAGGGGCGGTCTGGAAACACCATATATTTT,CASSFQQGRSGNTIYF
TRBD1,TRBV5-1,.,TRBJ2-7,TGCGCCAGCAGCCCGGGACAGGGGAGGTCCTACGAGCAGTACTTC,CASSPGQGRSYEQYF
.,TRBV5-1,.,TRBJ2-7,TGCGCCAGCAGCAACGGGACGACTAACCGGGTCTACGAGCAGTACTTC,CASSNGTTNRVYEQYF
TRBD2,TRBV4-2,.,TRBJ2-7,TGTGCCAGCAGCCAGGTACTAGCGGGAGGAAACTACGAGCAGTACTTC,CASSQVLAGGNYEQYF
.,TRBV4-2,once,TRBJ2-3,TGTGCCAGCAGCCAACACGACACAGATACGCAGTATTTT,CASSQHDTDTQYF
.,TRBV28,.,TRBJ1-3,TGTGCCAGCAGTTCAAGCCAGGCGCCTTTAAACACCATATATTTT,CASSSSQAPLNTIYF
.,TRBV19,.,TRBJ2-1,TGTGCCAGTAGTATAGTCCGGGCGGGGCGTTTTTACAATGAGCAGTTCTTC,CASSIVRAGRFYNEQFF
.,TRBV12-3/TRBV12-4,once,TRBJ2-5,TGTGCCAGCAGGGGCGGTCCTCGAGAGACCCAGTACTTC,CASRGGPRETQYF
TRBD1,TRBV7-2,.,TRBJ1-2,TGTGCCAGCAGCTTAGGAAGACAGGGGGCGAACTATGGCTACACCTTC,CASSLGRQGANYGYTF
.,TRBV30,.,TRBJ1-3,TGTGCCTGGAGTCGGGGGACCCTATACTCTGGAAACACCATATATTTT,CAWSRGTLYSGNTIYF
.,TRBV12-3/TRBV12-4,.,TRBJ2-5,TGTGCCAGCAGCTTCCAGATCTCAGAGACCCAGTACTTC,CASSFQISETQYF